The T cell receptor beta chain described here comes from a study of siplizumab effects on memory and regulatory T cells. The CDR3 consists of 12 residues. The V gene lost 1 base and the J gene lost 9 bases, with 7 bases spanning the gap. Germline CDR1 and CDR2: SEHNR and FQNEAQ (reference sequence). TCRdb's table, derived via immunoSEQ multiplex PCR, lists solely in-frame clones and lacks some. The sample has roughly 100,000 clones; roughly 93% are singletons. The chain couples TRBV7-9 to TRBJ1-5; maybe TRBD1 (5 bases). The sequence was obtained from a human donor in good health. Material: Tregs sorted from blood. CDR3 nucleotide sequence: TGTGCCAGCAGCTTAGTCGGGGGGCCCCAGCATTTT. It yields the protein CASSLVGGPQHF. Full variable domain (remainder filled in from reference TRBV7-9 and TRBJ1-5): DTGVSQNPRHKITKRGQNVTFRCDPISEHNRLYWYRQTLGQGPEFLTYFQNEAQLEKSRLLSDRFSAERPKGSFSTLEIQRTEQGDSAMYLCASSLVGGPQHFGDGTRLSIL.